This T cell receptor (beta chain) is from a study of Graves' ophthalmopathy and Graves' hyperthyroidism. Study-level information: Peripheral blood samples were taken at initial diagnosis, before any treatment. The study, taken as a whole, reports: Blood also held most thyroid clonotypes expanded above 0.001 frequency.

Amplification targeted the TCR beta CDR3 regions, with RNA transcripts as the source material. HTBI primers were employed in first-round RT-PCR, then a second-round multiplex PCR followed. TCRdb recomputed calls from the multiplex PCR reads with MiXCR, one row per CDR3 protein. The repertoire holds 400,000 to 450,000 distinct CDR3 sequences, under 25% seen once, with around 3.2% in the top ten. The table lists this clonotype with many counts. Antigen specificity is unknown. V lost 7 bases, J lost 6 bases, and 12 bases lay in between. The CDR3 sequence is 12 residues long. The sequence came from a woman between 18 and 30 years old with stable Graves' hyperthyroidism. The rearrangement links TRBV12-3 or TRBV12-4 to TRBJ2-5; possibly TRBD1 for D (5 bases). The sequenced material came from peripheral blood. The CDR3 nucleotides read TGTGCCAGCAAGGGGAACACACAGACCCAGTACTTC. Its protein is CASKGNTQTQYF.